These T cell receptor beta chains were read from a single sample in a study of blood T cell repertoires in COVID-19. The assay was immunoSEQ multiplex PCR, and TCRdb's table has in-frame clones only and misses some. The repertoire holds 70,000 to 95,000 clones, with nearly 95% as singletons. Sequencing was done on a sample of peripheral blood. The receptors stem from a human donor with active COVID-19. The donor label of this sample is uncertain. Each CDR3 is given without its conserved first and last residue. The D gene is left open where the match is weak.

CDR3	J	V	D
ASSRDRNQPQH	TRBJ1-5	TRBV18	.
AGRDREETQY	TRBJ2-5	TRBV2	TRBD1
ASSFALWVAGDHEQY	TRBJ2-7	TRBV11-3	TRBD2
ASSKEAGDQPQH	TRBJ1-5	TRBV21-1	.
AGGRDSGNTIY	TRBJ1-3	TRBV7-9	.
AWAGRMNTGELF	TRBJ2-2	TRBV14	.
ASSSRSSGSFSVEQY	TRBJ2-7	TRBV13	TRBD2
ASSSGAGEQY	TRBJ2-7	TRBV7-2	TRBD2
ASSPRQGLNTEAF	TRBJ1-1	TRBV5-4	TRBD1
ASSFIDQPQH	TRBJ1-5	TRBV27	.